These T cell receptor beta chains were read from a single sample in a study of blood T cell repertoires in COVID-19. The data were produced by immunoSEQ multiplex PCR, yet TCRdb's version contains in-frame clones alone and is incomplete. Among more than 95,000 clones listed, approximately 80% were seen once. Sequencing input: peripheral blood. These receptor sequences come from a man aged 55 to 69 with acute or convalescent COVID-19. Each CDR3 is given with its conserved first and last residue. A D gene is named only where the DNA matches it firmly. The listing skips clone size in some rows; elsewhere it reads once, few, many or a size class.

v_call	j_call	d_call	clone_size	cdr3_length	cdr3_aa	cdr3_nt
TRBV7-3	TRBJ1-6	TRBD1	NA	13	CASRDREGTPLHF	TGTGCCAGCAGGGACAGGGAAGGTACACCCCTCCACTTT
TRBV2	TRBJ1-1	NA	NA	13	CASRLDLNTEAFF	TGTGCCAGCAGACTCGATCTGAACACTGAAGCTTTCTTT
TRBV7-5	TRBJ1-5	NA	NA	23	CVRSLTGPQETIKPGIFNQPQHF	TGTGTCAGAAGCTTGACAGGGCCCCAGGAAACTATAAAGCCCGGGATCTTCAATCAGCCCCAGCATTTT
TRBV2	TRBJ2-1	TRBD2	NA	14	CASTGTSGYNEQFF	TGTGCCAGCACCGGGACTAGCGGTTACAATGAGCAGTTCTTC
TRBV6-5	TRBJ2-5	NA	NA	14	CASSRETGRETQYF	TGTGCCAGCAGTCGGGAGACAGGGAGAGAGACCCAGTACTTC
TRBV5-1	TRBJ1-5	NA	NA	15	CASSLGENSNQPQHF	TGCGCCAGCAGCCTCGGGGAAAATAGCAATCAGCCCCAGCATTTT
TRBV6-5	TRBJ1-1	NA	NA	13	CASSPDLLSVAFF	TGTGCCAGCAGCCCCGACTTGCTTAGTGTAGCTTTCTTT
TRBV28	TRBJ2-7	TRBD1	once	16	CASRQFTGTGGYEQYF	TGTGCCAGCAGACAATTTACCGGGACAGGGGGCTACGAGCAGTACTTC
TRBV5-4	TRBJ2-1	TRBD1	NA	14	CASSLKQGDHEQFF	TGTGCCAGCAGCTTGAAACAGGGGGACCATGAGCAGTTCTTC
TRBV7-8	TRBJ2-2	TRBD2	NA	18	CASSSARLAGVGTGELFF	TGTGCCAGCAGCTCTGCCAGGCTAGCGGGAGTGGGTACCGGGGAGCTGTTTTTT
TRBV5-6	TRBJ1-2	TRBD1	NA	18	CASSLVGTGVPTSYGYTF	TGTGCCAGCAGCTTGGTGGGGACAGGGGTTCCAACTAGCTATGGCTACACCTTC
TRBV3-1/TRBV3-2	TRBJ1-4	TRBD1	NA	16	CASSQGLGQGNEKLFF	TGTGCCAGCAGCCAAGGCTTGGGACAGGGGAATGAAAAACTGTTTTTT
TRBV9	TRBJ1-1	TRBD1	NA	16	CASSSSRDRASTEAFF	TGTGCCAGCAGCAGCTCCCGGGACAGGGCGAGCACTGAAGCTTTCTTT
TRBV2	TRBJ2-7	TRBD2	NA	15	CASSGLAGPSYEQYF	TGTGCCAGCAGTGGACTAGCGGGGCCCTCCTACGAGCAGTACTTC
TRBV20-1	TRBJ1-5	NA	NA	14	CSASGSRGDQPQHF	TGCAGTGCTAGTGGTTCACGGGGAGATCAGCCCCAGCATTTT
TRBV7-8	TRBJ1-2	TRBD1	NA	14	CASSLALTGNGYTF	TGTGCCAGCAGCTTAGCGCTGACAGGGAATGGCTACACCTTC
TRBV5-6	TRBJ2-7	TRBD2	NA	15	CASSFFSGSSYEQYF	TGTGCCAGCAGCTTTTTCAGCGGGAGTAGTTACGAGCAGTACTTC
TRBV12-5	TRBJ2-2	TRBD2	NA	17	CASGLVRVAGKAGELFF	TGTGCTAGTGGTTTGGTACGGGTAGCGGGAAAGGCCGGGGAGCTGTTTTTT
TRBV7-2	TRBJ2-2	TRBD1	NA	18	CASSLGYRGPSVGGELFF	TGTGCCAGCAGCCTAGGGTACAGGGGCCCGTCTGTAGGCGGGGAGCTGTTTTTT
TRBV10-3	TRBJ1-6	NA	NA	15	CAISQGRGTGSPLHF	TGTGCCATCAGCCAGGGGAGGGGCACAGGGTCACCCCTCCACTTT
TRBV3-1/TRBV3-2	TRBJ1-2	TRBD1	NA	13	CASSQRTGEGYTF	TGTGCCAGCAGCCAAAGGACAGGGGAAGGCTACACCTTC
TRBV7-2	TRBJ1-2	TRBD1	NA	15	CASSLGQGDHYGYTF	TGTGCCAGCAGCTTAGGGCAGGGGGACCACTATGGCTACACCTTC
TRBV30	TRBJ1-1	NA	NA	13	CAYCTEIDTEAFF	TGTGCCTACTGCACTGAAATTGACACTGAAGCTTTCTTT
TRBV6-5	TRBJ2-2	NA	NA	15	CASSPQGGNTGELFF	TGTGCCAGCAGTCCGCAGGGAGGGAACACCGGGGAGCTGTTTTTT